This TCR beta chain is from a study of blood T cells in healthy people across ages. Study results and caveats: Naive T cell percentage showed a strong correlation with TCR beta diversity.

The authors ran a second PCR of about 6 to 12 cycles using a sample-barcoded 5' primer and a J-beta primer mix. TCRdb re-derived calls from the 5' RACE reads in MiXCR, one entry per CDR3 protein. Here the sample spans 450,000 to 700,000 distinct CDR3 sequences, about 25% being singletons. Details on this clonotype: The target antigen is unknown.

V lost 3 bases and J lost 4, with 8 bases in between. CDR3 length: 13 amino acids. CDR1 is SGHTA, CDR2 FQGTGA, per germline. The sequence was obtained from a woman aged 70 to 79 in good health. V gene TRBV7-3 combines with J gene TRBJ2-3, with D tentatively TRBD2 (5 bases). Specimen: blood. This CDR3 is CASSFSVADTQYF. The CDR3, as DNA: TGTGCCAGCAGCTTTAGCGTCGCAGATACGCAGTATTTT.